Listed here are 30 T cell receptor beta chains from one sample, sequenced in a study of glioma-infiltrating T cells after dendritic cell vaccination. Time point given: after dendritic cell vaccination, including at tumor progression/relapse. TCRdb's table, derived via immunoSEQ multiplex PCR, lists solely in-frame clones and lacks some. The data contain around 87,000 clones, roughly 87% of them singletons. The sequencing here drew on blood, taken after dendritic cell vaccination. Source of these receptors: a human donor with glioblastoma.

The gene calls are TRBV5-1 and TRBJ2-3; 7 bases map to TRBD1. V was pared by 2 bases and J by 6 bases, with 6 bases of the junction left unmatched. Germline V CDR1 and CDR2: SGHRS, YFSETQ. The length of the CDR3 is 14 residues. For the CDR3, the DNA is TGCGCCAGCAGCTTCCGGACAGGCGAGGATACGCAGTATTTT. This sequence encodes CASSFRTGEDTQYF.

On this clone: A read error may produce the germline difference seen at one junction end. V gene TRBV6-1 combines with J gene TRBJ1-2, with 8 bases aligning to TRBD1. In germline, CDR1 is MNHNS, CDR2 SASEGT. This CDR3 region has 13 residues. CDR3 amino acids: CASSENFWDRNLF. CDR3 nucleotides: TGTGCCAGCAGTGAGAACTTTTGGGACAGGAATCTCTTC.

The gene calls are TRBV29-1 and TRBJ2-5; maybe TRBD2 (7 bases). The J call may be incorrect, as the DNA end agrees better with TRBJ2-7. The CDR3 extends over 11 amino acids. CDR1 and CDR2 from the germline V gene are SQVTM and ANQGSEA. The CDR3 sequence is CSVGGGYEQYF. CDR3 nucleotides: TGCAGCGTAGGGGGGGGTTACGAGCAGTACTTC.

This clone was found once. The V gene is TRBV5-4, the J gene TRBJ2-5; 10 nucleotides match TRBD1. Germline loops: CDR1 SGHNT, CDR2 YYREEE (reference sequence). V trimming: 4 bases; J trimming: 3 bases; junction bases outside the gene matches: 9. There are 16 residues in the CDR3. The CDR3 region has the DNA TGTGCCAGCAGCAAACCGGGACAGGGGTTCGAAGAGACCCAGTACTTC. This sequence encodes CASSKPGQGFEETQYF.

This chain joins TRBV13 and TRBJ2-1; D is perhaps TRBD2 (5 bases). V lost 5 bases and J 9 bases, leaving 17 bases between the germline ends. The CDR3 has 14 amino acids. Germline V CDR1 and CDR2: PRHDT, FYEKMQ (reference sequence). In DNA, the CDR3 is TGTGCCAGCAGCCTACGTCCTATCGGAGGTGAGCAGTTCTTC. Encoded protein: CASSLRPIGGEQFF.

The J gene is TRBJ1-1, the V gene TRBV9; 7 nucleotides match TRBD1. V dropped 4 bases and J dropped 1; count of bases not matched to a gene: 7. The CDR3 consists of 15 residues. Germline CDR1 SGDLS, CDR2 YYNGEE. In nucleotides, the CDR3 is TGTGCCAGCAGCCCACAAGGGACAGCGAACACTGAAGCTTTCTTT. Its protein is CASSPQGTANTEAFF.

J is TRBJ1-4 and V is TRBV12-5, with 7 bases aligning to TRBD1. The CDR3 sequence is 18 residues long. Germline loops: CDR1 LGHNT, CDR2 FRNRAP. Trimming at V came to 0 bases and at J to 8 bases, leaving 15 bases not matched to a gene. CDR3 bases: TGTGCTAGTGGTTTGGTAGTCGACAGGGAGGTGTTCCGCGAAAAACTGTTTTTT. It specifies CASGLVVDREVFREKLFF.

This chain uses TRBV5-6 with TRBJ2-7, with D perhaps matching TRBD1 (6 bases). V was pared by 0 bases and J by 3 bases, with 16 bases between. From germline, CDR1 is SGHDT and CDR2 YYEEEE. CDR3 length: 16 residues. The CDR3 reads CASSLGGTGTNYEQYF. CDR3 nucleotides: TGTGCCAGCAGCTTGGGGGGAACCGGGACAAACTACGAGCAGTACTTC. Based on the CDR3 plus reference TRBV5-6 and TRBJ2-7, the full variable domain is DAGVTQSPTHLIKTRGQQVTLRCSPKSGHDTVSWYQQALGQGPQFIFQYYEEEERQRGNFPDRFSGHQFPNYSSELNVNALLLGDSALYLCASSLGGTGTNYEQYFGPGTRLTVT.

The rearrangement joins TRBV6-1 to TRBJ1-1; D gene uncertain. Germline V gene lookup returns CDR1 MNHNS and CDR2 SASEGT. The CDR3 runs 15 residues. Deletions cut 0 bases from V and 0 bases from J, with 8 bases between. The CDR3 loop reads CASSEAALMNTEAFF. The CDR3 coding sequence is TGTGCCAGCAGTGAAGCAGCGCTGATGAACACTGAAGCTTTCTTT.

The genes are TRBV29-1 and TRBJ1-1, with D perhaps TRBD1 (5 bases). Germline V gene lookup returns CDR1 SQVTM and CDR2 ANQGSEA. The length of the CDR3 is 13 residues. V was pared by 6 bases and J by 4 bases, with 15 bases between. The DNA for the CDR3 is TGCAGCGTCAAACGACAGACGACCACTGAAGCTTTCTTT. This codes for CSVKRQTTTEAFF.

The CDR3 nucleotides are TGTGCCAGCAGCCAAGATTTGGGAAACAGGGGTGAGACCCAGTACTTC. Translating gives CASSQDLGNRGETQYF. The V gene is TRBV4-2, the J gene TRBJ2-5, with 7 positions matching TRBD1. From germline, CDR1 is LGHNA and CDR2 YNFKEQ. After removal of 0 bases from V and 5 bases from J, the junction contained 9 bases not matched to a gene. This CDR3 contains 16 residues.

This clone was counted a single time. V and J are TRBV4-2 and TRBJ2-2; 10 bases are shared with TRBD2. J was trimmed by 4 bases and V by 1 base; bases with no gene match: 0. CDR3 length equals 15 residues. Looked up from germline, CDR1 is LGHNA and CDR2 is YNFKEQ. CDR3 region: CASSQGTSGTGELFF. CDR3 DNA sequence: TGTGCCAGCAGCCAAGGGACTAGCGGCACCGGGGAGCTGTTTTTT.

This chain joins TRBV5-1 and TRBJ2-1, with D unresolved. Germline CDR1 SGHRS, CDR2 YFSETQ. The CDR3 sequence is 14 residues long. The V end was cut by 0 bases, the J end by 3 bases, with 7 bases between. The CDR3 sequence is CASSLGAYYNEQFF. The CDR3 DNA reads as TGCGCCAGCAGCTTGGGAGCATACTACAATGAGCAGTTCTTC.

This sequence joins TRBV7-2 and TRBJ1-2, with 11 bases fitting TRBD1. V shed 5 bases, J shed 8 bases, and the junction held 7 bases outside the gene matches. The germline V gene encodes CDR1 SGHTA and CDR2 FQGNSA. This CDR3 contains 14 residues. The CDR3 protein is CASSAGTGGRGYTF. The CDR3 nucleotides read TGTGCCAGCAGCGCCGGGACAGGGGGGAGGGGCTACACCTTC.

The rearrangement joins TRBV9 to TRBJ1-2; 10 bases line up with TRBD1. Germline V gene lookup returns CDR1 SGDLS and CDR2 YYNGEE. J lost 6 bases, V lost 5 bases, and 1 base had no gene match. The CDR3 is 12 amino acids. The CDR3 coding sequence is TGTGCCAGCAGGGGGACAGGGGATGGCTACACCTTC. Encoded protein: CASRGTGDGYTF.

V usage is TRBV5-1 and J usage is TRBJ2-1; no clear D. V was trimmed by 1 base and J by 5 bases, leaving 7 bases between them. The CDR3 is 13 amino acids. CDR1 is SGHRS and CDR2 is YFSETQ in the germline V gene. The CDR3 sequence is CASSLNTNNEQFF. The CDR3 DNA reads TGCGCCAGCAGCTTGAACACAAACAATGAGCAGTTCTTC.

The gene calls are TRBV5-8 and TRBJ2-2, with a possible D match to TRBD2 (5 bases). Trimming took off 4 bases at V and 8 bases at J, with 6 bases between the two ends. The germline gives CDR1 SGHTS, CDR2 YDEGEE. The CDR3 has 11 amino acids. CDR3 DNA sequence: TGTGCCAGCAGCCGGAGGGGGGAGCTGTTTTTT. Translation gives CASSRRGELFF.

This clone was detected once. This chain joins TRBV18 and TRBJ2-1; a possible D gene is TRBD1 (6 bases). The CDR3 is 16 amino acids. Germline V gene lookup returns CDR1 KGHSH and CDR2 LQKENI. Trimming cost V 1 base and J 6 bases, with 16 bases left between them. The CDR3 loop reads CASSPRRQENSNEQFF. CDR3 in DNA: TGTGCCAGCTCACCACGGAGACAGGAAAATTCCAATGAGCAGTTCTTC.

This clone was observed a handful of times. The genes are TRBV7-2 and TRBJ1-3; the D gene is possibly TRBD1 (6 bases). There are 15 residues in the CDR3. Trimming took off 1 base at V and 3 bases at J, with 10 bases between the two ends. Germline lookup yields CDR1 SGHTA and CDR2 FQGNSA. The DNA for the CDR3 is TGTGCCAGCAGCTTAGGGGGGCAGTTTGGAAACACCATATATTTT. It is translated as CASSLGGQFGNTIYF.

The chain joins TRBV7-2 to TRBJ1-2; TRBD1 matches at 8 bases. The CDR3 spans 15 residues. Germline CDR1 SGHTA, CDR2 FQGNSA. The V gene end was trimmed by 5 bases and the J gene end by 3 bases; junction bases not matched to a gene: 8. The CDR3 reads CASSLGQGDYYGYTF. For the CDR3, the DNA is TGTGCCAGCAGCCTAGGACAGGGTGATTACTATGGCTACACCTTC.

V and J are TRBV11-3 and TRBJ2-7; 10 nucleotides align to TRBD1. The germline CDR1 and CDR2 sequences are SGHNT and YENEEA. V lost 4 bases and J lost 5; bases outside the gene matches: 2. The length of the CDR3 is 13 residues. CDR3 sequence: CASSSGQGDEQYF. The CDR3 region has the DNA TGTGCCAGCAGCTCCGGACAGGGGGACGAGCAGTACTTC.

J is TRBJ2-3 and V is TRBV7-2; 8 positions match TRBD2. This CDR3 comprises 15 residues. Germline CDR1 and CDR2: SGHTA and FQGNSA. Germline trimming cut 2 bases from V and 1 base from J; bases unmatched to any gene: 2. The CDR3: CASSLNSGGTDTQYF. The CDR3 DNA reads TGTGCCAGCAGCTTAAATAGCGGGGGCACAGATACGCAGTATTTT.

A few counts support this clone. The rearrangement joins TRBV9 to TRBJ2-5, with TRBD2 matching 9 bases. V gave up 3 bases and J gave up 4 bases; unmatched junction bases: 16. There are 18 residues in the CDR3. Per germline, CDR1 SGDLS and CDR2 YYNGEE. The CDR3: CASSEGVFAGGLGETQYF. CDR3 bases: TGTGCCAGCAGCGAGGGAGTTTTTGCGGGGGGGCTCGGAGAGACCCAGTACTTC.

The chain has TRBV7-2 and TRBJ2-7; 13 bases agree with TRBD2. Germline values: CDR1 SGHTA, CDR2 FQGNSA. Germline trimming cut 3 bases from V and 6 bases from J; bases unmatched to any gene: 5. The CDR3 contains 15 residues. In nucleotides, the CDR3 is TGTGCCAGCAGCTTTAAACTAGCGGGGGGGGTCGAGCAGTACTTC. Encoded protein: CASSFKLAGGVEQYF. Variable domain in full (rest from reference TRBV7-2 and TRBJ2-7): GAGVSQSPSNKVTEKGKDVELRCDPISGHTALYWYRQSLGQGLEFLIYFQGNSAPDKSGLPSDRFSAERTGGSVSTLTIQRTQQEDSAVYLCASSFKLAGGVEQYFGPGTRLTVT.

This chain links TRBV5-1 with TRBJ2-1; the D gene is possibly TRBD1 (6 bases). CDR3 length: 15 residues. V lost 4 bases, J lost 3 bases, and 14 bases lay in between. CDR1 is SGHRS, CDR2 YFSETQ, per germline. This CDR3 reads CASSLDRSLYNEQFF. CDR3 coding DNA: TGCGCCAGCAGCCTGGACAGAAGCCTCTACAATGAGCAGTTCTTC.

This clone was counted between two and nine times. The chain is built from TRBV2 and TRBJ2-2; a possible D gene is TRBD1 (5 bases). The length of the CDR3 is 16 residues. The V end was cut by 2 bases, the J end by 3 bases, with 13 bases between. Germline V gives CDR1 SNHLY, CDR2 FYNNEI. DNA of the CDR3: TGTGCCAGCAGTGAAACAAAAGACAGATACACCGGGGAGCTGTTTTTT. This gives the protein CASSETKDRYTGELFF.

The count of this clone is one. The chain couples TRBV18 to TRBJ2-2, with a tentative D call TRBD2 (5 bases). Germline CDR1 is KGHSH and CDR2 is LQKENI. V shed 8 bases and J shed 3 bases, with 19 bases lying between them. This CDR3 is built from 16 residues. The CDR3 is CASTPIAKADTGELFF. The CDR3 region has the DNA TGTGCCAGCACCCCGATAGCGAAGGCGGACACCGGGGAGCTGTTTTTT.

This clone was found a few times. The V and J genes are TRBV19 and TRBJ1-6; no firm D call. The CDR3 has 13 residues. CDR1 and CDR2 (germline): LNHDA, SQIVND (reference sequence). The V and J ends lost 3 bases and 6 bases respectively, with 6 bases between them. DNA of the CDR3: TGTGCCAGTAGTATGGAGCGTAATTCACCCCTCCACTTT. Translation gives CASSMERNSPLHF.

This rearrangement joins TRBV28 to TRBJ1-3; unclear D gene. This CDR3 has 14 amino acids. The V gene's germline CDR1 is MDHEN and CDR2 SYDVKM. With 5 bases removed from V and 1 base from J, the gap between germline ends came to 9 bases. CDR3 nucleotides: TGTGCCAGCAGTGAGGCGGGTTCTGGAAACACCATATATTTT. Encoded protein: CASSEAGSGNTIYF.

The chain has TRBV5-8 and TRBJ1-1, with D possibly TRBD1 on 5 matching bases. From germline, CDR1 is SGHTS and CDR2 YDEGEE. This CDR3 contains 16 residues. The V end was cut by 3 bases, the J end by 4 bases, with 19 bases between. The CDR3 protein is CASSSLLTWGGTEAFF. CDR3 nucleotide sequence: TGTGCCAGCAGCTCCCTCCTAACGTGGGGGGGCACTGAAGCTTTCTTT. The full variable domain, completed using reference TRBV5-8 and TRBJ1-1, is EAGVTQSPTHLIKTRGQQATLRCSPISGHTSVYWYQQALGLGLQFLLWYDEGEERNRGNFPPRFSGRQFPNYSSELNVNALELEDSALYLCASSSLLTWGGTEAFFGQGTRLTVV.